The 26 T cell receptor beta chains below all came from one sample that was sequenced in a study of shared clonotypes between healthy human individuals. Generated by immunoSEQ multiplex PCR, the TCRdb table keeps only in-frame clones and is missing some. The table lists 2 million to 2.5 million clones, 90% to 95% of them singletons, with 0.13% in the top ten. Sequenced sample: naive CD4+ T cells sorted from blood. Subset meaning: CD45RA+ positively selected. The receptors were gathered from a young man in good health.

The chain joins TRBV5-4 to TRBJ2-5; 8 nucleotides align to TRBD2. The V segment lost 3 bases and the J segment 5 bases; nucleotides outside the gene matches: 6. CDR1 and CDR2 (germline): SGHNT, YYREEE (reference sequence). This CDR3 has 14 residues. The CDR3 region is CASSSGRASETQYF. CDR3 DNA: TGTGCCAGCAGCTCCGGGAGGGCCTCCGAGACCCAGTACTTC.

V is TRBV28 and J is TRBJ2-1; TRBD1 matches at 9 bases. Trimming removed 6 bases from V and 5 bases from J; junction bases left unmatched: 11. This CDR3 spans 16 amino acids. Germline CDR1 MDHEN, CDR2 SYDVKM. The CDR3 region is CASSRPRTGVNNEQFF. The CDR3 DNA sequence: TGTGCCAGCAGCCGACCTCGGACAGGGGTGAACAATGAGCAGTTCTTC.

The chain joins TRBV5-3 to TRBJ2-7; D remains ambiguous. TRBV5-3 is placed among ORFs of uncertain function. The germline V and J ends were trimmed by 9 bases and 7 bases, with 5 bases remaining between them. This CDR3 contains 8 residues. The CDR3 DNA reads as TGTGCCACAAAGGAGCAGTACTTC. Protein: CATKEQYF.

Of note for this clone: Other DNA sequences in the sample encode the same CDR3. The chain couples TRBV18 to TRBJ2-7; 11 positions agree with TRBD2. V dropped 4 bases and J dropped 3; count of bases not matched to a gene: 5. This CDR3 is built from 15 residues. Germline V lookup: CDR1 KGHSH, CDR2 LQKENI. The CDR3 region is CASSRTSGGSYEQYF. The CDR3 bases are TGTGCCAGCTCACGCACTAGCGGGGGAAGCTACGAGCAGTACTTC.

The rearrangement links TRBV7-9 to TRBJ1-1; 8 nucleotides agree with TRBD1. CDR3 length: 17 residues. Germline assignment: CDR1 SEHNR and CDR2 FQNEAQ (reference sequence). V was clipped by 5 bases and J by 0 bases; unmatched bases: 11. The CDR3: CASSEIGQGGMNTEAFF. DNA of the CDR3: TGTGCCAGCAGCGAAATTGGACAGGGAGGCATGAACACTGAAGCTTTCTTT.

This clone has only one observation. This specimen includes other DNA sequences encoding the same CDR3. The rearrangement uses TRBV6-5 and TRBJ1-2; 8 nucleotides line up with TRBD1. The V segment lost 4 bases and the J segment 2 bases; nucleotides outside the gene matches: 6. Germline CDR1 is MNHEY and CDR2 is SVGAGI. This CDR3 has 15 residues. CDR3 sequence reads: CASSSPRQGNYGYTF. CDR3 nucleotides: TGTGCCAGCAGTTCCCCTCGACAGGGGAACTATGGCTACACCTTC.

Worth noting for this clone: A much larger clone lies a single base off, so this may be a read error. Other DNA variants within this sample encode the same CDR3. The chain joins TRBV5-4 to TRBJ1-5; D is perhaps TRBD1 (6 bases). V lost 4 bases to trimming and J lost 4 bases, with 9 bases between them. Germline lookup yields CDR1 SGHNT and CDR2 YYREEE (reference sequence). This CDR3 region has 13 residues. The CDR3 here is CASSRDRNQPQHF. The CDR3 DNA sequence: TGTGCCAGCAGCCGAGACAGGAATCAGCCCCAGCATTTT. Together with reference TRBV5-4 and TRBJ1-5, the CDR3 gives the full variable domain: ETGVTQSPTHLIKTRGQQVTLRCSSQSGHNTVSWYQQALGQGPQFIFQYYREEENGRGNFPPRFSGLQFPNYSSELNVNALELDDSALYLCASSRDRNQPQHFGDGTRLSIL.

With respect to this clone: The same CDR3 also results from other DNA sequences found in this sample. The chain carries TRBV7-2 and TRBJ2-2; TRBD2 matches 7 bases. The CDR3 extends over 14 amino acids. V shed 4 bases, J shed 4 bases, and the junction held 3 bases outside the gene matches. CDR1 is SGHTA and CDR2 is FQGNSA in the germline V gene. CDR3 sequence (DNA): TGTGCCAGCAGCTCGGGACTATCCACCGGGGAGCTGTTTTTT. Translation gives CASSSGLSTGELFF.

The chain links TRBV7-2 to TRBJ2-7; D remains unclear. Trimming pared 3 bases from V and 2 bases from J, leaving 11 bases between. The CDR3 has 14 amino acids. The V gene's germline CDR1 is SGHTA and CDR2 FQGNSA. The CDR3 DNA reads TGTGCCAGCAGCTTTGGTGGGTCGCCCTACGAGCAGTACTTC. It codes for CASSFGGSPYEQYF.

As concerns this clone: This specimen includes other DNA sequences encoding the same CDR3. The chain joins TRBV5-4 to TRBJ2-3, with 15 bases that match TRBD2. Germline trimming cut 4 bases from V and 3 bases from J; bases unmatched to any gene: 6. Germline CDR1 is SGHNT and CDR2 is YYREEE (reference sequence). The length of the CDR3 is 17 residues. Written as DNA, the CDR3 is TGTGCCAGCAGCCTTGGGGGACTAGCGGGAGGAACAGATACGCAGTATTTT. Its translation is CASSLGGLAGGTDTQYF.

The chain couples TRBV30 to TRBJ2-2; TRBD1 matches 8 bases. Looked up from germline, CDR1 is GTSNPN and CDR2 is SVGIG (reference sequence). CDR3 length: 21 residues. V was clipped by 2 bases and J by 4 bases; unmatched bases: 24. The CDR3 reads CAWSWLRTGSGTSFSTGELFF. CDR3 DNA: TGTGCCTGGAGTTGGTTAAGGACAGGGTCGGGGACATCGTTCAGCACCGGGGAGCTGTTTTTT.

The V and J genes are TRBV6-5 and TRBJ2-3; 10 bases are shared with TRBD2. Germline V gene sequence: CDR1 MNHEY, CDR2 SVGAGI. The V and J ends lost 4 bases and 5 bases, in that order; junction bases with no gene match: 9. There are 16 residues in the CDR3. The CDR3: CASSSSGGAGGDTQYF. The CDR3, as DNA: TGTGCCAGCAGTTCCAGCGGGGGGGCCGGAGGAGATACGCAGTATTTT.

This clone has only one observation. At the DNA level, this CDR3 is encoded by other sequences in the same sample as well. This chain links TRBV7-6 with TRBJ2-3; D uncertain. This CDR3 comprises 12 residues. Trimming removed 1 base from V and 3 bases from J, with 2 bases in between. CDR1 SGHVS and CDR2 FNYEAQ come from the germline V gene. The chain's CDR3 is CASSLGTDTQYF. In nucleotides, the CDR3 is TGTGCCAGCAGCTTAGGTACAGATACGCAGTATTTT.

The CDR3 region has the DNA TGCGCCAGCAGCCAAGGGGTTGGACTTACCTGGGGAGAGACCCAGTACTTC. Its protein is CASSQGVGLTWGETQYF. The chain combines TRBV4-3 with TRBJ2-5; maybe TRBD2 (5 bases). Germline V gene sequence: CDR1 LGHNA, CDR2 YSLEER. Trimming took off 1 base at V and 4 bases at J, with 19 bases between the two ends. CDR3 length: 17 amino acids.

The V and J genes are TRBV6-5 and TRBJ2-7; 7 bases are a match to TRBD1. The V gene end was trimmed by 0 bases and the J gene end by 0 bases; junction bases not matched to a gene: 2. Germline lookup yields CDR1 MNHEY and CDR2 SVGAGI. This CDR3 is 15 amino acids long. The CDR3 loop reads CASSYSEGASYEQYF. In DNA, the CDR3 is TGTGCCAGCAGTTACTCAGAGGGGGCCTCCTACGAGCAGTACTTC.

This clone was seen just once. The chain has TRBV9 and TRBJ1-6, with a tentative D call TRBD1 (5 bases). Germline loops: CDR1 SGDLS, CDR2 YYNGEE. Trimming pared 4 bases from V and 9 bases from J, leaving 20 bases between. CDR3 length: 16 residues. In DNA, the CDR3 is TGTGCCAGCAGCCCACGGGGACTCACGGGTGGTTCACCCCTCCACTTT. Translated: CASSPRGLTGGSPLHF.

This chain connects TRBV7-6 to TRBJ2-7, with D possibly called TRBD1 or TRBD2 (6 bases each). Trimming removed 5 bases at V and 6 bases at J, with 17 bases between. This CDR3 comprises 14 residues. Per the germline V gene, CDR1 is SGHVS and CDR2 is FNYEAQ. The CDR3: CASSLGGGTFEQYF. The DNA of the CDR3 is TGTGCCAGCAGCCTTGGAGGGGGGACGTTCGAGCAGTACTTC.

V gene TRBV7-9 combines with J gene TRBJ1-1, with D maybe TRBD1 (5 bases). CDR3 size: 16 residues. V lost 5 bases, J lost 4 bases, and 20 bases lay in between. Germline V lookup: CDR1 SEHNR, CDR2 FQNEAQ (reference sequence). The CDR3 coding sequence is TGTGCCAGCAGCCCCCGGGACGGCGAGAGGGGCACTGAAGCTTTCTTT. This translates into CASSPRDGERGTEAFF.

This clone was counted once. The chain couples TRBV9 to TRBJ2-6; 8 nucleotides match TRBD1. The V gene's germline CDR1 is SGDLS and CDR2 YYNGEE. The CDR3 is 16 residues long. The ends lost 3 bases at V and 1 base at J; junction bases unmatched: 3. Written as DNA, the CDR3 is TGTGCCAGCAGCGCCGGACAGGGTTCTGGGGCCAACGTCCTGACTTTC. Amino acids: CASSAGQGSGANVLTF.

This chain uses TRBV28 with TRBJ1-5, with unresolved D. V was trimmed by 5 bases and J by 0 bases, leaving 14 bases between them. The germline V gene encodes CDR1 MDHEN and CDR2 SYDVKM. CDR3 size: 16 residues. CDR3 sequence: CASSGRRAVSNQPQHF. CDR3 bases: TGTGCCAGCAGTGGCCGTCGGGCCGTTAGCAATCAGCCCCAGCATTTT.

The V and J genes are TRBV19 and TRBJ2-7; 10 bases match TRBD2. The germline gives CDR1 LNHDA, CDR2 SQIVND (reference sequence). The junction had 6 bases not matched to a gene; V was cut back by 5 bases and J by 2 bases. This CDR3 has 15 amino acids. CDR3 sequence reads: CASSPRTSGAYEQYF. The CDR3 bases are TGTGCCAGTAGTCCCAGGACTAGCGGTGCCTACGAGCAGTACTTC.

The rearrangement links TRBV5-1 to TRBJ1-1; D is perhaps TRBD1 (5 bases). Germline V gene lookup returns CDR1 SGHRS and CDR2 YFSETQ. Trimming shortened V by 0 bases and J by 2 bases, and 8 bases separated the two germline ends. The CDR3 length is 14 residues. CDR3: CASSLAGFNTEAFF. The CDR3 DNA follows: TGCGCCAGCAGCTTGGCAGGGTTTAACACTGAAGCTTTCTTT.

This chain links TRBV10-3 with TRBJ2-5, with D possibly matching TRBD1 (6 bases). This CDR3 spans 15 amino acids. V was trimmed by 0 bases and J by 5 bases, leaving 13 bases between them. Germline V lookup: CDR1 ENHRY, CDR2 SYGVKD. CDR3 nucleotides: TGTGCCATCAGTGAGTCGGGGGCGAGTTTGGAGACCCAGTACTTC. Its protein product is CAISESGASLETQYF.

Comment on this clone: Other DNA variants within this sample encode the same CDR3. The CDR3 region is CAISESQGNYGYTF. The CDR3 DNA reads TGTGCCATCAGTGAGTCCCAGGGGAACTATGGCTACACCTTC. This chain uses TRBV10-3 with TRBJ1-2; maybe TRBD1 (6 bases). This CDR3 has 14 amino acids. CDR1 and CDR2 from the germline V gene are ENHRY and SYGVKD. V shed 0 bases and J shed 2 bases, with 7 bases lying between them.

The chain uses TRBV28 and TRBJ2-7; the match to TRBD2 covers 7 bases. Losses at the gene ends were 8 bases for V and 3 bases for J; bases not matched to a gene: 13. This CDR3 comprises 15 residues. Germline CDR1 reads MDHEN; CDR2 reads SYDVKM. The CDR3 reads CASYQRASGDYEQYF. CDR3 nucleotide sequence: TGTGCCAGCTATCAGCGGGCTAGCGGAGACTACGAGCAGTACTTC.

This clone was found once. The chain couples TRBV6-5 to TRBJ1-2; TRBD1 might be the D (6 bases). Trimming stripped 2 bases from V and 4 bases from J, with 14 bases between. In germline, CDR1 is MNHEY, CDR2 SVGAGI. The CDR3 is 15 residues long. CDR3: CASSYGTKNSYGYTF. In DNA form, the CDR3 reads TGTGCCAGCAGTTACGGGACAAAGAATTCCTATGGCTACACCTTC.